This entry lists 30 T cell receptor beta chains sequenced from one sample in a study of T cell repertoires in cytomegalovirus infection. TCRdb reanalysed the reads using MiXCR and keeps one entry per CDR3 protein. The table has 480,000 or so distinct CDR3 sequences, about 11% seen once; the top ten hold about a tenth. Sequencing was performed on PBMCs. These receptors were obtained from a human donor in good health (CMV status not recorded). Some clones in this sample may be carry-over from other donors' samples.

This clonotype was found many times. The chain uses TRBV7-2 and TRBJ2-2; D not certain. Germline V gene lookup returns CDR1 SGHTA and CDR2 FQGNSA. The CDR3 has 15 residues. V gave up 1 base and J gave up 2 bases, with 8 bases separating them. The CDR3 DNA reads as TGTGCCAGCAGCTTAGTGTCCACTAACACCGGGGAGCTGTTTTTT. Translating it yields CASSLVSTNTGELFF.

The chain has TRBV29-1 and TRBJ2-7, with D hard to call. CDR1 SQVTM and CDR2 ANQGSEA come from the germline V gene. Trimming shortened V by 6 bases and J by 0 bases, and 12 bases separated the two germline ends. The CDR3 has 13 amino acids. CDR3 residues: CSVGVPSSYEQYF. The CDR3 nucleotides are TGCAGCGTCGGTGTGCCGAGCTCCTACGAGCAGTACTTC.

This clonotype was counted only a few times. The chain has TRBV10-3 and TRBJ1-5, with unresolved D. With 7 bases removed from V and 5 bases from J, the gap between germline ends came to 15 bases. Germline V CDR1 and CDR2: ENHRY, SYGVKD. The CDR3 runs 14 residues. CDR3 region: CAIKGHGRDQPQHF. As DNA, the CDR3 is TGTGCCATCAAAGGGCATGGGAGGGATCAGCCCCAGCATTTT.

This clonotype has a count of ten or more. The genes are TRBV11-3 and TRBJ2-1; D is undetermined. Germline V lookup: CDR1 SGHNT, CDR2 YENEEA. CDR3 length equals 16 residues. V gave up 0 bases and J gave up 2 bases, with 11 bases separating them. CDR3 region: CASSLDGGSPYNEQFF. The CDR3 nucleotides read TGTGCCAGCAGCTTAGATGGCGGTAGCCCCTACAATGAGCAGTTCTTC.

This clonotype was observed many times. The chain couples TRBV6-5 to TRBJ1-4; 9 nucleotides line up with TRBD1. Germline V gene data show CDR1 as MNHEY and CDR2 as SVGAGI. This CDR3 comprises 16 residues. With V trimmed by 3 bases and J by 5 bases, 7 bases remained unmatched. This CDR3 reads CASSYGGQGLNEKLFF. CDR3 DNA: TGTGCCAGCAGTTATGGGGGACAGGGATTAAATGAAAAACTGTTTTTT.

This clonotype was detected many times. V usage is TRBV20-1 and J usage is TRBJ1-4; D not certain. Germline V gives CDR1 DFQATT, CDR2 SNEGSKA (reference sequence). Deletions cut 1 base from V and 4 bases from J, with 10 bases between. CDR3 length: 14 residues. The CDR3 protein is CSARVGGGNEKLFF. The CDR3 DNA sequence: TGCAGTGCTAGAGTGGGAGGAGGTAATGAAAAACTGTTTTTT.

This chain uses TRBV29-1 with TRBJ2-5; D remains unclear. V gave up 4 bases and J gave up 0 bases, with 27 bases separating them. Germline V CDR1 and CDR2: SQVTM, ANQGSEA. This CDR3 is 19 amino acids long. The CDR3 spells CSVVGRAPGNKEYQETQYF. The CDR3 DNA reads TGCAGCGTTGTAGGTCGAGCCCCAGGTAATAAAGAGTACCAAGAGACCCAGTACTTC.

This clonotype was counted only a few times. This rearrangement joins TRBV3-1 to TRBJ1-1; 8 bases line up with TRBD1. This CDR3 has 14 amino acids. The germline gives CDR1 LGHDT, CDR2 YNNKEL (reference sequence). Trimming took 6 bases from V and 5 from J; bases not matched to a gene: 8. The CDR3 loop is CASSTTGGGTEAFF. In DNA, the CDR3 is TGTGCCAGCAGTACCACAGGGGGAGGTACTGAAGCTTTCTTT.

This chain uses TRBV2 with TRBJ2-1; 9 bases are a match to TRBD2. Germline CDR1 and CDR2: SNHLY and FYNNEI. The CDR3 length is 16 residues. The ends lost 1 base at V and 2 bases at J; junction bases unmatched: 3. The CDR3 sequence: CASSEGREGPYNEQFF. The CDR3 nucleotides read TGTGCCAGCAGTGAAGGGCGGGAGGGCCCCTACAATGAGCAGTTCTTC.

The table lists this clonotype with a few counts. This chain uses TRBV24-1 with TRBJ2-7, with 10 bases fitting TRBD1. The junction had 11 bases not matched to a gene; V was cut back by 5 bases and J by 2 bases. The CDR3 is 17 amino acids. Germline V gives CDR1 KGHDR, CDR2 SFDVKD. The CDR3 DNA reads TGTGCCACCAGTGGGACAGGGGGGTTTACCTCTACCTACGAGCAGTACTTC. This gives the protein CATSGTGGFTSTYEQYF.

Concerning this clonotype itself: A clone one base away is much larger, so this may be a read error. The chain recombines TRBV2 with TRBJ1-1, with D perhaps matching TRBD1 (6 bases). Germline assignment: CDR1 SNHLY and CDR2 FYNNEI. The CDR3 consists of 10 residues. The CDR3 nucleotides read TGTACCAGCGTCGGGACAGAAGCTTTCTTT. It specifies CTSVGTEAFF.

This chain joins TRBV7-9 and TRBJ2-5; the match to TRBD2 covers 7 bases. CDR3 size: 13 residues. CDR1 and CDR2 (germline): SEHNR, FQNEAQ (reference sequence). After removal of 11 bases from V and 8 bases from J, the junction contained 14 bases not matched to a gene. The CDR3 DNA follows: TGTGCCGGCCTAGCGGAGACAAGAGTAACCCAGTACTTC. Translation gives CAGLAETRVTQYF.

The J gene is TRBJ2-7, the V gene TRBV19; 10 bases are shared with TRBD1. The CDR3 is 15 amino acids. The junction had 11 bases not matched to a gene; V was cut back by 6 bases and J by 6 bases. Germline V gene sequence: CDR1 LNHDA, CDR2 SQIVND (reference sequence). This CDR3 is CASSSTGTGVSEQYF. In nucleotides, the CDR3 is TGTGCCAGTAGCTCAACCGGGACAGGGGTATCCGAGCAGTACTTC.

The chain recombines TRBV9 with TRBJ2-3, with 11 bases fitting TRBD2. CDR3 size: 15 residues. Per the germline V gene, CDR1 is SGDLS and CDR2 is YYNGEE. V was clipped by 3 bases and J by 3 bases; unmatched bases: 3. In DNA, the CDR3 is TGTGCCAGCAGCGGAACTAGCGGGAGAACAGATACGCAGTATTTT. Its protein product is CASSGTSGRTDTQYF.

This clonotype came up many times. The V and J genes are TRBV25-1 and TRBJ2-1, with 10 bases identical to TRBD1. This CDR3 has 16 residues. Germline V gene data show CDR1 as MGHDK and CDR2 as SYGVNS. After removal of 7 bases from V and 0 bases from J, the junction contained 6 bases not matched to a gene. In DNA form, the CDR3 reads TGTGCCAGCACCTCGGACAGGGGGGACTCCTACAATGAGCAGTTCTTC. It yields the protein CASTSDRGDSYNEQFF.

This clonotype was detected ten times or more. J is TRBJ2-5 and V is TRBV5-1, with D perhaps matching TRBD1 (6 bases). Germline-derived CDR1 and CDR2 are SGHRS and YFSETQ. The length of the CDR3 is 14 residues. Deletions cut 4 bases from V and 1 base from J, with 11 bases between. This CDR3 reads CASSPGQFQETQYF. The CDR3 coding sequence is TGCGCCAGCAGCCCTGGACAGTTCCAAGAGACCCAGTACTTC.

The sample holds many counts of this clonotype. This chain joins TRBV6-5 and TRBJ1-4; D is possibly TRBD1 (6 bases). Germline-derived CDR1 and CDR2 are MNHEY and SVGAGI. V was pared by 2 bases and J by 0 bases, with 13 bases between. The CDR3 consists of 17 residues. DNA of the CDR3: TGTGCCAGCAGTTACAGACCAGGGACAACAACTAATGAAAAACTGTTTTTT. Translated: CASSYRPGTTTNEKLFF.

This clonotype showed up many times. CDR3 sequence: CATSRDRQGGEQFF. The DNA of the CDR3 is TGTGCCACCAGCAGAGATCGGCAGGGTGGTGAGCAGTTCTTC. The chain joins TRBV15 to TRBJ2-1, with D tentatively TRBD1 (5 bases). The CDR3 has 14 amino acids. V gave up 0 bases and J gave up 9 bases, with 12 bases separating them. Germline CDR1 is LNHNV and CDR2 is YYDKDF (reference sequence). Based on the CDR3 plus reference TRBV15 and TRBJ2-1, the full variable domain is DAMVIQNPRYQVTQFGKPVTLSCSQTLNHNVMYWYQQKSSQAPKLLFHYYDKDFNNEADTPDNFQSRRPNTSFCFLDIRSPGLGDTAMYLCATSRDRQGGEQFFGPGTRLTVL.

In its sample, this clonotype was seen many times. The J gene is TRBJ2-1, the V gene TRBV5-1, with 7 positions matching TRBD2. The CDR3 consists of 15 residues. CDR1 SGHRS and CDR2 YFSETQ come from the germline V gene. Unmatched junction bases numbered 8, after V lost 4 bases and J lost 4 bases. The CDR3 sequence is CASSNTAGTYNEQFF. As DNA, the CDR3 is TGCGCCAGCAGCAACACAGCGGGGACGTACAATGAGCAGTTCTTC.

V is TRBV23-1 and J is TRBJ2-7; 9 nucleotides match TRBD1. TRBV23-1 is assigned to the ORF class and has an uncertain function. The CDR3 loop spans 18 amino acids. Trimming took 3 bases from V and 1 from J; bases not matched to a gene: 13. The CDR3 bases are TGCGCCAGCAGTCACATTCCCCCCTGGGACAGGGAATCCTACGAGCAGTACTTC. Translated, it gives CASSHIPPWDRESYEQYF.

This clonotype was seen a handful of times. The rearrangement links TRBV11-2 to TRBJ2-2, with D possibly TRBD2 on 6 matching bases. V dropped 1 base and J dropped 6 bases, with 15 bases sitting between them. Germline assignment: CDR1 SGHAT and CDR2 FQNNGV. The CDR3 has 16 residues. CDR3 coding DNA: TGTGCCAGCAGCTTAGTAACGGGCGGCGGGGCCGGGGAGCTGTTTTTT. It is translated as CASSLVTGGGAGELFF.

This clonotype was observed at least ten times. This sequence joins TRBV6-2 or TRBV6-3 and TRBJ2-1, with TRBD2 matching over 11 bases. CDR1 and CDR2 from the germline V gene are MNHEY and SVGEGT. The CDR3 is made up of 19 amino acids. V trimming: 5 bases; J trimming: 3 bases; junction bases outside the gene matches: 15. CDR3 in amino acids: CASSLTGTSGNHRYNEQFF. The CDR3 nucleotides read TGTGCCAGCAGTCTTACCGGGACTAGCGGAAACCACCGCTACAATGAGCAGTTCTTC.

This clonotype was seen many times. The genes are TRBV7-8 and TRBJ1-6; 8 bases fit TRBD1. After removal of 5 bases from V and 8 bases from J, the junction contained 8 bases not matched to a gene. The length of the CDR3 is 15 residues. Germline V CDR1 and CDR2: SGHVS, FQNEAQ. The CDR3 sequence: CASSNIGQGDSPLHF. Here the CDR3 DNA reads TGTGCCAGCAGCAATATTGGACAGGGTGATTCACCCCTCCACTTT.

This chain's CDR3 is CASSSYLGRPGKNTERETQYF. Written as DNA, the CDR3 is TGTGCCAGCAGCTCTTACCTGGGCCGGCCCGGGAAGAATACGGAGCGAGAGACCCAGTACTTC. The chain couples TRBV5-8 to TRBJ2-5; a possible D gene is TRBD2 (5 bases). Looked up from germline, CDR1 is SGHTS and CDR2 is YDEGEE. The CDR3 contains 21 residues. The ends were cut back, 3 bases at V and 4 bases at J, with 34 bases in the middle.

The chain combines TRBV10-3 with TRBJ2-3; possibly TRBD2 for D (6 bases). The ends were cut back, 3 bases at V and 6 bases at J, with 16 bases in the middle. The CDR3 totals 15 residues. The germline CDR1 and CDR2 sequences are ENHRY and SYGVKD. Here the CDR3 DNA reads TGTGCCATCAGTGAACCAGGACTAAAACCGGATACGCAGTATTTT. This encodes CAISEPGLKPDTQYF.

At least ten counts were recorded for this clonotype. The chain recombines TRBV6-1 with TRBJ2-1; D call uncertain. This CDR3 has 13 residues. CDR1 is MNHNS, CDR2 SASEGT, per germline. V lost 6 bases, J lost 9 bases, and 15 bases lay in between. The CDR3 region has the DNA TGTGCCAGCAGGTCGAAGGGAACAATTGAGCAGTTCTTC. Translating it yields CASRSKGTIEQFF.

The count of this clonotype is one. A much bigger clone sits one base away, suggesting this may be a read error. This sequence joins TRBV5-1 and TRBJ2-3; D may be TRBD2 (5 bases). Germline CDR1 reads SGHRS; CDR2 reads YFSETQ. This CDR3 spans 16 amino acids. CDR3 coding DNA: TGCGCCAACAGCCCCCGAGCCAGCGGAAGCACAGATACGCAGTATTTT. Residues: CANSPRASGSTDTQYF.

This clonotype was seen at least ten times. V gene TRBV20-1 combines with J gene TRBJ1-5, with 7 bases that match TRBD1. CDR3 size: 14 residues. Trimming cost V 6 bases and J 6 bases; bases outside gene matches: 11. From germline, CDR1 is DFQATT and CDR2 SNEGSKA (reference sequence). This CDR3 is CSANLDRAGQPQHF. The CDR3 DNA reads as TGCAGTGCCAACTTAGACAGGGCGGGTCAGCCCCAGCATTTT.

This clonotype was picked up many times. This chain uses TRBV6-1 with TRBJ1-5, with a weak D call TRBD1 (5 bases). The length of the CDR3 is 16 residues. Germline CDR1 MNHNS, CDR2 SASEGT. V shed 1 base and J shed 4 bases, with 14 bases lying between them. CDR3: CASSEEATGPNQPQHF. In DNA, the CDR3 is TGTGCCAGCAGTGAAGAAGCTACAGGACCTAATCAGCCCCAGCATTTT.

J is TRBJ2-1 and V is TRBV18; 9 bases are shared with TRBD2. The CDR3 consists of 19 residues. V shed 1 base and J 6 bases; nucleotides not matched to a gene: 16. Germline values: CDR1 KGHSH, CDR2 LQKENI. For the CDR3, the DNA is TGTGCCAGCTCACCACGGCCAGGGTCTGGGATAGCGGGAGCCAATGAGCAGTTCTTC. Its translation is CASSPRPGSGIAGANEQFF.